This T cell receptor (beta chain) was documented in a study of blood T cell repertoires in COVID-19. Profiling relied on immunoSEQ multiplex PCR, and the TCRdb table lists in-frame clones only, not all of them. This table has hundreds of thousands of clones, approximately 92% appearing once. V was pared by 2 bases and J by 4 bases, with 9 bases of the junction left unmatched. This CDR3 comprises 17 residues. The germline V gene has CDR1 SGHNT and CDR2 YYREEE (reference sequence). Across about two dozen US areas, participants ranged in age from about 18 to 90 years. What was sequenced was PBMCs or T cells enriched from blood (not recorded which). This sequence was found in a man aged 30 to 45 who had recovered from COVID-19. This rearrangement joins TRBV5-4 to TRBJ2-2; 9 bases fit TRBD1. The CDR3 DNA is TGTGCCAGCAGCTTACAAACAGGGGGCATGAGCACCGGGGAGCTGTTTTTT. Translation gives CASSLQTGGMSTGELFF. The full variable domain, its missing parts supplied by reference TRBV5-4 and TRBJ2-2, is ETGVTQSPTHLIKTRGQQVTLRCSSQSGHNTVSWYQQALGQGPQFIFQYYREEENGRGNFPPRFSGLQFPNYSSELNVNALELDDSALYLCASSLQTGGMSTGELFFGEGSRLTVL.